This T cell receptor (beta chain) was recorded in a study of blood T cell repertoires in COVID-19. Overall study context: Specimens from acute and convalescent COVID-19 originated in the United States, Italy and Spain. Sources were T cells, B-cell-depleted T cells, or PBMCs; the material itself was cDNA or gDNA.

Germline-derived CDR1 and CDR2 are KGHSH and LQKENI. Trimming removed 4 bases from V and 4 bases from J, with 14 bases in between. The CDR3 has 15 amino acids. Authors' processing steps: From reference gene primer amplification, estimates of nucleated cell counts were derived. Method: immunoSEQ multiplex PCR; TCRdb's copy keeps in-frame clones and lacks some. The V and J calls and clone size were taken over from that table, and D and trimming were inferred from the DNA. The table shows roughly 150,000 clones, with approximately 83% occurring only once. This receptor was obtained from a human donor in a cohort sampled during active COVID-19. The genes are TRBV18 and TRBJ1-3; weak D call: TRBD1 (5 bases). The sample taken for sequencing was peripheral blood. The DNA for the CDR3 is TGTGCCAGCTCACTCCCGGGGGAGAACGGAAACACCATATATTTT. Its translation: CASSLPGENGNTIYF.